This paragraph reports one T cell receptor (beta chain). The sample belongs to a study of blood T cell repertoires in COVID-19. This table comes from immunoSEQ multiplex PCR, and its TCRdb copy is limited to in-frame clones, with some not included. The table includes under 200,000 clones, roughly 90% detected once. The CDR3 length is 14 residues. The V gene's germline CDR1 is LGHNT and CDR2 FRNRAP. V trimming: 5 bases; J trimming: 4 bases; junction bases outside the gene matches: 6. The chain links TRBV12-5 to TRBJ2-5, with TRBD1 matching 8 bases. Sequenced: PBMCs or T cells enriched from blood (not recorded which). The sequence came from a woman in her forties or fifties who had recovered from COVID-19. CDR3 in amino acids: CASGLRQGRETQYF. The CDR3 nucleotides are TGTGCTAGTGGTCTCAGACAGGGGAGAGAGACCCAGTACTTC.